Each of the 5 T cell receptor beta chains below was sequenced from the same sample in a study of cytomegalovirus exposure and HLA in healthy donors. PCR involved 60 Vbeta and 13 Jbeta primers. Using immunoSEQ multiplex PCR, the repertoire was profiled, and TCRdb retains in-frame clones only, with some absent. The data show about 110,000 clones, about 90% seen once. Sequenced input: PBMCs. These receptor sequences come from a man in his forties in good health and CMV-seronegative.

The V and J genes are TRBV7-6 and TRBJ1-6; tentative D call: TRBD1 (6 bases). Germline lookup yields CDR1 SGHVS and CDR2 FNYEAQ. V lost 5 bases and J lost 0, with 14 bases in between. The CDR3 covers 17 residues. CDR3 DNA: TGTGCCAGCAGCGCCGTACAGGGTAGCTCCTATAATTCACCCCTCCACTTT. Encoded protein: CASSAVQGSSYNSPLHF.

The chain has TRBV29-1 and TRBJ1-1; possible D gene TRBD1, 5 bases. This CDR3 comprises 11 residues. The germline CDR1 and CDR2 sequences are SQVTM and ANQGSEA. CDR3: CSTVRGYEAFF. CDR3 DNA: TGCAGTACAGTAAGGGGATATGAAGCTTTCTTT.

V gene TRBV6-5 combines with J gene TRBJ2-7; 7 bases are a match to TRBD1. The CDR3 totals 14 residues. Losses at the gene ends were 2 bases for V and 1 base for J; bases not matched to a gene: 2. Germline assignment: CDR1 MNHEY and CDR2 SVGAGI. CDR3 sequence (DNA): TGTGCCAGCAGTTACGGGGACAGTTCCTACGAGCAGTACTTC. Its protein is CASSYGDSSYEQYF.

The chain joins TRBV6-1 to TRBJ1-2, with a tentative D call TRBD1 (6 bases). The CDR3 runs to 14 residues. CDR1 is MNHNS and CDR2 is SASEGT in the germline V gene. V lost 6 bases and J 4 bases, leaving 15 bases between the germline ends. CDR3 residues: CASSAGQLPYGYTF. As DNA, the CDR3 is TGTGCCAGCAGCGCCGGACAGCTCCCCTATGGCTACACCTTC.

In this sample, this clone turned up a few times. The rearrangement uses TRBV5-4 and TRBJ1-2; TRBD1 is a possible D gene (5 bases). V lost 7 bases and J 8 bases, leaving 18 bases between the germline ends. CDR1 is SGHNT, CDR2 YYREEE, per germline (reference sequence). CDR3 size: 13 residues. The CDR3 DNA is TGTGCCAGCTCCAATCAGGCGGAGGGGGGCTACACCTTC. Protein: CASSNQAEGGYTF. Drawing the rest from reference TRBV5-4 and TRBJ1-2, the complete variable domain is ETGVTQSPTHLIKTRGQQVTLRCSSQSGHNTVSWYQQALGQGPQFIFQYYREEENGRGNFPPRFSGLQFPNYSSELNVNALELDDSALYLCASSNQAEGGYTFGSGTRLTVV.